The T cell receptor beta chain described here comes from a study of T-cell memory formation after mild COVID-19. Study at large: Each donor largely had its own TCR clusters.

The CDR3 is 14 residues long. CDR1 SQVTM and CDR2 ANQGSEA come from the germline V gene. V dropped 0 bases and J dropped 0 bases, with 8 bases sitting between them. TCRdb recomputed calls from the 5' RACE reads with MiXCR, one row per CDR3 protein. The table includes some 250,000 distinct CDR3 sequences, roughly 18% detected once. The rearrangement links TRBV29-1 to TRBJ2-5; tentatively, D is TRBD1 (6 bases). The specimen sequenced was PBMCs or a T cell subset sorted from them (not recorded which). The TCR comes from a man aged 18 to 30 who had mild COVID-19 (a few samples of this study predate the infection). Cell type and time point are not known. In DNA form, the CDR3 reads TGCAGCGTTGAAGACAGGGGAGACCAAGAGACCCAGTACTTC. This encodes CSVEDRGDQETQYF.